This paragraph covers one T cell receptor beta chain sequence. The sample comes from a study of cytomegalovirus exposure and HLA in healthy donors. Study as a whole: One earlier analysis, a look at 180 million or so T cells, found about 100 million unique TCR beta sequences.

PCR primers comprised 60 Vbeta and 13 Jbeta primers. Assay used: immunoSEQ multiplex PCR; TCRdb lists only in-frame clones, some missing. The table lists about 120,000 clones, 60% to 70% of them singletons. Germline V gives CDR1 SNHLY, CDR2 FYNNEI. The CDR3 loop spans 15 amino acids. Germline trimming cut 7 bases from V and 7 bases from J; bases unmatched to any gene: 13. The receptor was derived from a middle-aged woman in good health and CMV-seropositive. The chain uses TRBV2 and TRBJ2-5; 9 bases line up with TRBD1. Material for sequencing was PBMCs. CDR3 in DNA: TGTGCCAGCACGCGGGACAGGGAGCGGGTAGGGACCCAGTACTTC. It specifies CASTRDRERVGTQYF.